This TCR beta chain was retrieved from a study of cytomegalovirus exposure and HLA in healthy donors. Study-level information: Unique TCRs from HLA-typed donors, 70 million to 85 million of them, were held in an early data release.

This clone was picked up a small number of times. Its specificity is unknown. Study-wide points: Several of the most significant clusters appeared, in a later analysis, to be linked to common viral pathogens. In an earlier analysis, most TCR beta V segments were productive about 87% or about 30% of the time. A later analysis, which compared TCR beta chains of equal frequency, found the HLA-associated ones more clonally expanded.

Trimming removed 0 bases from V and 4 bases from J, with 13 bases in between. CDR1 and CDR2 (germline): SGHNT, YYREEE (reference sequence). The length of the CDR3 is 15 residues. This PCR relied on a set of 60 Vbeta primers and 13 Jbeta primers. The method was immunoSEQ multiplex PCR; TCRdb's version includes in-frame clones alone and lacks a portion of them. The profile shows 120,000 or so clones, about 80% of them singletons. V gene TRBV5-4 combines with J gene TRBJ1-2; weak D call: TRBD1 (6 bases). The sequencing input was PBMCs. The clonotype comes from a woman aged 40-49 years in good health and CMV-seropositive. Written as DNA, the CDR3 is TGTGCCAGCAGCTTGGATTCAGGGGCGGTCTATGGCTACACCTTC. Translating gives CASSLDSGAVYGYTF. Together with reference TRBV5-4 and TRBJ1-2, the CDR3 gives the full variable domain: ETGVTQSPTHLIKTRGQQVTLRCSSQSGHNTVSWYQQALGQGPQFIFQYYREEENGRGNFPPRFSGLQFPNYSSELNVNALELDDSALYLCASSLDSGAVYGYTFGSGTRLTVV.